This T cell receptor (beta chain) was observed in a study of identical twins. Broader study findings: Twin-shared out-of-frame alpha sequences were enriched for low generation probability. Invariant MAIT and iNKT cells are populations that could partly confound zero-insertion analyses.

This clonotype was picked up a small number of times. As yet, its antigen is unknown. The CDR3 runs 13 residues. The V gene's germline CDR1 is DFQATT and CDR2 SNEGSKA (reference sequence). After removal of 2 bases from V and 5 bases from J, the junction contained 5 bases not matched to a gene. A universal primer binding site was introduced by template switching. The final cDNA contained unique molecular identifiers. TCRdb redid the calling of the 5' RACE reads with MiXCR, one entry per CDR3 protein. The sample has about 210,000 distinct CDR3 sequences; less than 10% are singletons. All of the donors were Caucasians in good health.

Sequences were obtained from memory (CD45RO+) T cells sorted from blood. The receptor's source is a woman in her late teens or twenties in good health. This chain links TRBV20-1 with TRBJ2-5, with 7 bases fitting TRBD1. CDR3 sequence (DNA): TGCAGTGCTAGAAACCCACAGGGGGAGACCCAGTACTTC. It specifies CSARNPQGETQYF.